This T cell receptor beta chain stems from a study of cytomegalovirus exposure and HLA in healthy donors. General study results and limits: When analyzed later, a missense DCLRE1C variant was found to be linked to TCR beta V- and J-gene trimming. CMV serostatus stood as the only immune exposure information on hand.

60 Vbeta and 13 Jbeta primers were used in PCR. The table came from immunoSEQ multiplex PCR; TCRdb's copy has only in-frame clones and leaves some out. The repertoire holds around 140,000 clones, around 80% seen once, with 2.5% to 4% in the top ten. The CDR3 length is 17 residues. CDR1 and CDR2 from the germline V gene are SGHRS and YFSETQ. The V end was cut by 3 bases, the J end by 3 bases, with 21 bases between. For this clone: The antigen is undetermined.

Sequenced input: PBMCs. This chain uses TRBV5-1 with TRBJ1-2; D is perhaps TRBD1 (6 bases). The origin of this receptor is a man aged 40-49 years in good health and CMV-seronegative. The CDR3 DNA reads TGCGCCAGCAGCTCGAGGGCAGGGGCGCGTATTGACTATGGCTACACCTTC. Protein sequence: CASSSRAGARIDYGYTF. Full variable domain (remainder filled in from reference TRBV5-1 and TRBJ1-2): KAGVTQTPRYLIKTRGQQVTLSCSPISGHRSVSWYQQTPGQGLQFLFEYFSETQRNKGNFPGRFSGRQFSNSRSEMNVSTLELGDSALYLCASSSRAGARIDYGYTFGSGTRLTVV.